The clone carrying this T cell receptor (beta chain) was observed a single time. TCR beta VDJ and CDR3 profiles were obtained from a genomic DNA template. TCRdb reprocessed the reads via MiXCR and lists one record per CDR3 protein. This sample has roughly 200,000 distinct CDR3 sequences, with 50% to 65% found just once. These data originate in a study of CD8+CD57+ T cells in acquired aplastic anemia. In the study overall: DNA per sorted CD4+ or CD8+ sample ranged roughly 0.19 to 27.4 ug, averaging around 3.2 ug.

CDR3 length equals 14 residues. The germline CDR1 and CDR2 sequences are SGHRS and YFSETQ. V trimming: 4 bases; J trimming: 3 bases; junction bases outside the gene matches: 6. The sequenced patients had an expansion of CD8+CD57+ cells seen by flow cytometry. The genes are TRBV5-1 and TRBJ2-5, with 7 bases identical to TRBD2. Source material: sorted CD4+, CD8+, or CD8+CD57+ T cells (not recorded which) from PBMCs. The sequence was obtained from a human donor with aplastic anemia. The CDR3 loop is CASSPGTNEETQYF. In DNA form, the CDR3 reads TGCGCCAGCAGCCCCGGGACTAACGAAGAGACCCAGTACTTC. Filled out from reference TRBV5-1 and TRBJ2-5, the complete variable domain reads KAGVTQTPRYLIKTRGQQVTLSCSPISGHRSVSWYQQTPGQGLQFLFEYFSETQRNKGNFPGRFSGRQFSNSRSEMNVSTLELGDSALYLCASSPGTNEETQYFGPGTRLLVL.